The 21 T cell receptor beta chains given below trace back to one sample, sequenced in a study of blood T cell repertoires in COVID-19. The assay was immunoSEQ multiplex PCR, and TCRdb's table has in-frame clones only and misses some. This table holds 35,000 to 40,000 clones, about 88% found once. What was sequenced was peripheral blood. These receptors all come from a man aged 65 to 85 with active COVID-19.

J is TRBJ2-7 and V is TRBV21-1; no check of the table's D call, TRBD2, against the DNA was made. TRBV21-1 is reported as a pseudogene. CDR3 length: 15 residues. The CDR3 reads CASSKGGTKSYEQYF. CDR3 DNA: TGTGCCAGCAGCAAGGGAGGGACCAAATCCTACGAGCAGTACTTC.

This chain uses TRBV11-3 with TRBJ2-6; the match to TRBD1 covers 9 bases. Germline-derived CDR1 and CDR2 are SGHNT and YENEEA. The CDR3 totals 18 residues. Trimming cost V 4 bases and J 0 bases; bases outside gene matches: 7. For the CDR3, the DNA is TGTGCCAGCAGCTCGTCGGGACAGGGCACCTCTGGGGCCAACGTCCTGACTTTC. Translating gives CASSSSGQGTSGANVLTF.

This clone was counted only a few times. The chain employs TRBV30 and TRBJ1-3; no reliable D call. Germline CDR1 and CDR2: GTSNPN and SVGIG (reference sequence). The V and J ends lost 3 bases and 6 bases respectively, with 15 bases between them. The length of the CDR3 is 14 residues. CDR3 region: CAWSDLEAANTIYF. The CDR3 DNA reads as TGTGCCTGGAGCGACCTGGAGGCGGCAAACACCATATATTTT. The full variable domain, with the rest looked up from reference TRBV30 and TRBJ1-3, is SQTIHQWPATLVQPVGSPLSLECTVEGTSNPNLYWYRQAAGRGLQLLFYSVGIGQISSEVPQNLSASRPQDRQFILSSKKLLLSDSGFYLCAWSDLEAANTIYFGEGSWLTVV.

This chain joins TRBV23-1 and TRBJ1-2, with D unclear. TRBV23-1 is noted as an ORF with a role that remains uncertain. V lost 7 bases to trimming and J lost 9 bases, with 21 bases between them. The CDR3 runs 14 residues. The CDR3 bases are TGCGCCAGCATAGGAGTGTCCCCCAGTCATCGCTACACCTTC. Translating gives CASIGVSPSHRYTF.

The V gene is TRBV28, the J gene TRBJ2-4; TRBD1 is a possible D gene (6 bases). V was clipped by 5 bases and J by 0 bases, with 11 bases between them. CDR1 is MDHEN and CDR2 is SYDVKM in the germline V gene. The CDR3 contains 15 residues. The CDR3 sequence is CASSLQGLAKNIQYF. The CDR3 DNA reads TGTGCCAGCAGTCTACAGGGCTTAGCCAAAAACATTCAGTACTTC. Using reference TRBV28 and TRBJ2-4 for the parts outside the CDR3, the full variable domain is DVKVTQSSRYLVKRTGEKVFLECVQDMDHENMFWYRQDPGLGLRLIYFSYDVKMKEKGDIPEGYSVSREKKERFSLILESASTNQTSMYLCASSLQGLAKNIQYFGAGTRLSVL.

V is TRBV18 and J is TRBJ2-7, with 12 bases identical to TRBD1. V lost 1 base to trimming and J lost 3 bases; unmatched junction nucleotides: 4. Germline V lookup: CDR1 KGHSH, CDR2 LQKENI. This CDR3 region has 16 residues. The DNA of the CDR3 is TGTGCCAGCTCACCACGGGGACAGGGGGCTTACTACGAGCAGTACTTC. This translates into CASSPRGQGAYYEQYF. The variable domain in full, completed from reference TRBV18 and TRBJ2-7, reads NAGVMQNPRHLVRRRGQEARLRCSPMKGHSHVYWYRQLPEEGLKFMVYLQKENIIDESGMPKERFSAEFPKEGPSILRIQQVVRGDSAAYFCASSPRGQGAYYEQYFGPGTRLTVT.

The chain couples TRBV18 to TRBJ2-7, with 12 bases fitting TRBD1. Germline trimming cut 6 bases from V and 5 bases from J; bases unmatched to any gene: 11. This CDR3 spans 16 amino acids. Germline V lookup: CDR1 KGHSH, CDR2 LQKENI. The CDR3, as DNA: TGTGCCAGCTCCTTAACCACCGGGACAGGGGGCGACGAGCAGTACTTC. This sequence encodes CASSLTTGTGGDEQYF.

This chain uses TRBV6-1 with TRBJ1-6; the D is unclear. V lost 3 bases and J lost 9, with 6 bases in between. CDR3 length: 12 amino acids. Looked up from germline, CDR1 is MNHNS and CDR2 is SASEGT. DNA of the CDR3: TGTGCCAGCAGTGACAGGTTTTCACCCCTCCACTTT. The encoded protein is CASSDRFSPLHF.

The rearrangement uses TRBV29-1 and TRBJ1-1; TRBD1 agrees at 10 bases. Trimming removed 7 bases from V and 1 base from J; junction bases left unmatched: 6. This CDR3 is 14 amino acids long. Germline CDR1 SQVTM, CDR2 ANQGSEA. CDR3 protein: CSARTGGANTEAFF. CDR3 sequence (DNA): TGCAGCGCTCGGACAGGGGGGGCGAACACTGAAGCTTTCTTT. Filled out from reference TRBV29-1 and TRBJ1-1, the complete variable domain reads SAVISQKPSRDICQRGTSLTIQCQVDSQVTMMFWYRQQPGQSLTLIATANQGSEATYESGFVIDKFPISRPNLTFSTLTVSNMSPEDSSIYLCSARTGGANTEAFFGQGTRLTVV.

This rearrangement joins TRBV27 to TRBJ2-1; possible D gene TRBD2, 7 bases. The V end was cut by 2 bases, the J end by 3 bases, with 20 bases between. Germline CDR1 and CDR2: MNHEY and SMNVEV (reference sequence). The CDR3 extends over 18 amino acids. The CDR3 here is CASSLGGGLADRYNEQFF. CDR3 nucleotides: TGTGCCAGCAGTTTAGGGGGGGGCTTAGCGGATCGCTACAATGAGCAGTTCTTC.

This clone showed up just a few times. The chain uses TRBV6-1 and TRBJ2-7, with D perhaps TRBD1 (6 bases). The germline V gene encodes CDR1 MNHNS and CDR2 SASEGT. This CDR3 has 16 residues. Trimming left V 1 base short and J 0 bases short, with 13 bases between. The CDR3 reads CASSEEGTTFSYEQYF. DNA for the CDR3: TGTGCCAGCAGTGAAGAGGGGACAACTTTCTCCTACGAGCAGTACTTC.

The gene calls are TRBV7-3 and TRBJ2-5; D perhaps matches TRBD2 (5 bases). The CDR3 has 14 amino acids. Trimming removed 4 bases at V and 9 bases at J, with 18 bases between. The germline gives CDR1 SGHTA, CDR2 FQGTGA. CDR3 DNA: TGTGCCAGCAGCTCGAGAGCCGGGGAAGGGTCCCAGTACTTC. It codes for CASSSRAGEGSQYF.

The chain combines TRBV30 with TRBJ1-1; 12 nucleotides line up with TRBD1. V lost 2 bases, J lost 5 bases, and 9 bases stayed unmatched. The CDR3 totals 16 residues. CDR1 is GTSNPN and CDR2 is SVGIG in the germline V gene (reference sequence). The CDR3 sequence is CAWSTGTGGARTEAFF. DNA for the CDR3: TGTGCCTGGAGTACCGGGACAGGGGGCGCGAGAACTGAAGCTTTCTTT. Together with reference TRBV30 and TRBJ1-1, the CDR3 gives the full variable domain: SQTIHQWPATLVQPVGSPLSLECTVEGTSNPNLYWYRQAAGRGLQLLFYSVGIGQISSEVPQNLSASRPQDRQFILSSKKLLLSDSGFYLCAWSTGTGGARTEAFFGQGTRLTVV.

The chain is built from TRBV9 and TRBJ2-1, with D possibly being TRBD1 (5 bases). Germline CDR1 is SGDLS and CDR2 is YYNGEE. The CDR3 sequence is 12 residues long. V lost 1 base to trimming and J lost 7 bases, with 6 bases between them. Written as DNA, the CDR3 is TGTGCCAGCAGCGTACAGGGAAATGAGCAGTTCTTC. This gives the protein CASSVQGNEQFF.

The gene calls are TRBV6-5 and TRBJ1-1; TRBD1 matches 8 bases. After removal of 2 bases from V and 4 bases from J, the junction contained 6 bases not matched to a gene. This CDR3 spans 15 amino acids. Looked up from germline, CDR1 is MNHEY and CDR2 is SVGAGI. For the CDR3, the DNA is TGTGCCAGCAGTTACGACAGGGGTGGTGGCACTGAAGCTTTCTTT. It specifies CASSYDRGGGTEAFF.

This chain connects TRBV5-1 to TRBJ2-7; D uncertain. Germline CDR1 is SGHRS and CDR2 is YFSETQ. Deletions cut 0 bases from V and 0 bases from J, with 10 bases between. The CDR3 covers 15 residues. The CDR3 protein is CASSLAGSRSYEQYF. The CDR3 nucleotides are TGCGCCAGCAGCTTGGCCGGTAGCCGCTCCTACGAGCAGTACTTC.

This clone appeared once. The CDR3 protein is CASSLEGYWGQGTYEQYF. The CDR3 DNA is TGTGCCAGCAGCTTGGAGGGGTATTGGGGACAGGGAACCTACGAGCAGTACTTC. This chain uses TRBV5-5 with TRBJ2-7, with 9 bases matching TRBD1. The CDR3 is 18 residues long. The trim removed 0 bases at V and 2 bases at J, leaving 12 bases unmatched. The germline gives CDR1 SGHKS, CDR2 YYEKEE (reference sequence).

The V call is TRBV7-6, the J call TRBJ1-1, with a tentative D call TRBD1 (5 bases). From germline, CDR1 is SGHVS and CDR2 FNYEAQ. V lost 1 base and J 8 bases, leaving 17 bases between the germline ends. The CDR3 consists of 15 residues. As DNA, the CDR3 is TGTGCCAGCAGCTTAGGGGCGGGACGACCGGGGGAAGCTTTCTTT. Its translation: CASSLGAGRPGEAFF.

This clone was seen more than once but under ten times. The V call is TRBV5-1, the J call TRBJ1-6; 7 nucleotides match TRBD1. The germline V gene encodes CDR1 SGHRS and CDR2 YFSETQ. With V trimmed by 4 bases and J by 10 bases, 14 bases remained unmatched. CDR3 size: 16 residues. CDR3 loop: CASSPETQGSGSPLHF. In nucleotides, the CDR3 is TGCGCCAGCAGCCCCGAAACACAGGGGTCGGGATCACCCCTCCACTTT.

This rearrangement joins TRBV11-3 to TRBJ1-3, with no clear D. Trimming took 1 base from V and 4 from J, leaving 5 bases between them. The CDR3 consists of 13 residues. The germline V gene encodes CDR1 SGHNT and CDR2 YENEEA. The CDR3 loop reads CASSLVHGNTIYF. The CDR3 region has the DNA TGTGCCAGCAGCTTAGTACACGGAAACACCATATATTTT.

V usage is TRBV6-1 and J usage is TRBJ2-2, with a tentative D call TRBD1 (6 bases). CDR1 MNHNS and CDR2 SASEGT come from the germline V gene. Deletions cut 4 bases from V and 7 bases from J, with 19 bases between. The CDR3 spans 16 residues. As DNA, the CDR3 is TGTGCCAGCAGTGGTTCAGGGGCAGGGAAAGTCGGGGAGCTGTTTTTT. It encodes CASSGSGAGKVGELFF.